This T cell receptor (beta chain) stems from a study of response to subunit inactivated influenza vaccine. Each CDR3 protein gets one entry after TCRdb re-called the RT-PCR reads with MiXCR. This sample has about 540,000 distinct CDR3 sequences, with roughly 23% found just once. Another study also made use of these data, one on T cells expressing NK-cell markers. From that paper: Researchers built TCR beta cDNA using 5'RACE template switching with UMIs.

This clonotype originated in a man in his forties or fifties who received an inactivated influenza vaccine. Source: CD4+ T cells sorted from PBMCs, taken 11 to 12 days after vaccination.

The CDR3 loop is CASSRAAGVHEQYF. CDR3 DNA sequence: TGCGCCAGCAGCCGAGCAGCGGGAGTACACGAGCAGTACTTC. The chain uses TRBV5-1 and TRBJ2-7; 8 bases match TRBD2. CDR3 length: 14 amino acids. V shed 4 bases and J 5 bases; nucleotides not matched to a gene: 8. CDR1 and CDR2 (germline): SGHRS, YFSETQ.